This TCR beta chain was captured by sequencing in a study of blood T cell repertoires in COVID-19. Sequenced by immunoSEQ multiplex PCR; TCRdb stores in-frame clones only, minus some. The sample has about 98,000 clones; 65% to 85% are singletons. V was shortened by 6 bases and J by 1 base, with 10 bases between the two germline ends. This CDR3 is built from 14 residues. Germline CDR1 and CDR2: LNHDA and SQIVND (reference sequence). The chain is built from TRBV19 and TRBJ1-5; D remains unclear. This clonotype originated in a woman aged 80 or over with acute or convalescent COVID-19. Material: peripheral blood. This CDR3 reads CASRGTESNQPQHF. CDR3 bases: TGTGCCAGTAGAGGTACAGAGAGCAATCAGCCCCAGCATTTT.